Listed below are T cell receptor beta chains from one sample, sequenced in a study of tumor-infiltrating lymphocytes in primary liver carcinoma. TCRdb reprocessed the multiplex PCR reads via MiXCR and lists one record per CDR3 protein. The sample shows about 350,000 distinct CDR3 sequences, 65% of them seen only once. Sequencing used peripheral blood. The receptors were gathered from a middle-aged man with primary liver carcinoma and hepatitis B virus infection. CDR3s include the opening cysteine and the closing phenylalanine or tryptophan. The D gene is left open where the match is weak. Part of the rows lack a size; the others show once, few, many or a class for expanded clones.

CASSLLAGGVRTDTQYF | TGTGCCAGCAGTTTACTAGCTGGAGGGGTGCGGACAGATACGCAGTATTTT | . | TRBJ2-3 | . | TRBV28
CAWSGGREKLFF | TGTGCCTGGAGTGGGGGCAGGGAAAAACTGTTTTTT | . | TRBJ1-4 | few | TRBV30
CASSTALIYEQYF | TGTGCCAGCAGTACTGCATTGATCTACGAGCAGTACTTC | . | TRBJ2-7 | many | TRBV6-1
CSVLSGTGLEQYF | TGCAGCGTTTTGAGCGGGACGGGACTCGAGCAGTACTTC | TRBD2 | TRBJ2-7 | many | TRBV29-1
CASYYSGVNVLTF | TGTGCCAGCTATTACTCTGGGGTCAACGTCCTGACTTTC | . | TRBJ2-6 | . | TRBV30
CASSLEGDRGSVTQYF | TGTGCCAGCAGCTTGGAGGGAGACAGGGGTTCAGTTACGCAGTATTTT | TRBD1 | TRBJ2-3 | . | TRBV5-6
CASSSGIGYNTEELFF | TGTGCCAGCAGCTCCGGGATAGGCTATAACACCGAGGAGCTGTTTTTT | . | TRBJ2-2 | . | TRBV11-2
CAISVGAGYNEQFF | TGTGCCATCAGTGTAGGGGCTGGTTACAATGAGCAGTTCTTC | . | TRBJ2-1 | . | TRBV10-3
CASSERHTGELFF | TGTGCCAGCAGTGAACGTCACACCGGGGAGCTGTTTTTT | . | TRBJ2-2 | many | TRBV6-1
CASSFSRDTEAFF | TGTGCCAGCAGCTTTAGCCGGGACACCGAAGCTTTCTTT | . | TRBJ1-1 | many | TRBV11-2
CASRRDYSQETQYF | TGTGCCAGCAGAAGGGACTATTCCCAAGAGACCCAGTACTTC | TRBD2 | TRBJ2-5 | . | TRBV6-5
CASSGWTTGSPRGTQYF | TGTGCCAGCAGCGGTTGGACTACAGGGTCCCCAAGGGGGACCCAGTATTTC | . | TRBJ2-5 | . | TRBV11-2
CASSQEWDRAGNEPQHF | TGCGCCAGCAGCCAAGAATGGGACAGGGCGGGCAATGAGCCACAGCATTTT | TRBD1 | TRBJ1-5 | . | TRBV4-3
CAINNPGHHSGNTIYF | TGTGCCATCAACAACCCGGGTCATCACTCTGGAAACACCATATATTTT | . | TRBJ1-3 | . | TRBV10-3
CASSPRQGADTGELFF | TGCGCCAGCAGCCCTCGACAGGGGGCGGACACCGGGGAGCTGTTTTTT | TRBD1 | TRBJ2-2 | few | TRBV5-1